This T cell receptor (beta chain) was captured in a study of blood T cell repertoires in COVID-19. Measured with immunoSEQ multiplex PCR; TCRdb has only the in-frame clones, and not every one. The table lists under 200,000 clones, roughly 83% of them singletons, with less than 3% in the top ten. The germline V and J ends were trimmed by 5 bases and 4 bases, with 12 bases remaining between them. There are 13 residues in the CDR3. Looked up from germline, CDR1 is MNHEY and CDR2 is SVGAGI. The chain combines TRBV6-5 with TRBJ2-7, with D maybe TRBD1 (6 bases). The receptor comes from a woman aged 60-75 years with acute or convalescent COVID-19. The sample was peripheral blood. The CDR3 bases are TGTGCCAGCAGTCCATTTGACAGGTACGAGCAGTACTTC. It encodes CASSPFDRYEQYF.